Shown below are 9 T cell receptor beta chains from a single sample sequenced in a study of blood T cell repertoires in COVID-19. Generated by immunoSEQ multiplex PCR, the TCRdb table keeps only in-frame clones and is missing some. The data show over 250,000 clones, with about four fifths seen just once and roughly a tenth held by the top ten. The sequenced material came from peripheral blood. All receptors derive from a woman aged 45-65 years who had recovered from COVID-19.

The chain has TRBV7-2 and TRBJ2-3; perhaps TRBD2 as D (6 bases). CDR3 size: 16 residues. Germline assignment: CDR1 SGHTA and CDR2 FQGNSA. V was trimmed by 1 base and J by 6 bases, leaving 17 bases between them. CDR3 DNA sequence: TGTGCCAGCAGCTTAGTCGGCGGAGGGGAAGGGGATACGCAGTATTTT. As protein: CASSLVGGGEGDTQYF.

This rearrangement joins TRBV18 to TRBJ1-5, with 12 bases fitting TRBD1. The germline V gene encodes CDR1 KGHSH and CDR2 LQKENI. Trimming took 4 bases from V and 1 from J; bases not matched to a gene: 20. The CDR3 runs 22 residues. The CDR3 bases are TGTGCCAGCTCACTAACACGTCGCCGGGACAGGGGGCTAACGGCGAGCAATCAGCCCCAGCATTTT. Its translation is CASSLTRRRDRGLTASNQPQHF.

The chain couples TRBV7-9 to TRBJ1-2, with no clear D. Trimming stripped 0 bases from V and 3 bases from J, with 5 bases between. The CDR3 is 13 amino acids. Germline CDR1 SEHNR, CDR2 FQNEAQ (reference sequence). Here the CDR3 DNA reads TGTGCCAGCAGCTTAGCCGGGTACTATGGCTACACCTTC. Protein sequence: CASSLAGYYGYTF. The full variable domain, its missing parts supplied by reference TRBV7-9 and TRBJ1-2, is DTGVSQNPRHKITKRGQNVTFRCDPISEHNRLYWYRQTLGQGPEFLTYFQNEAQLEKSRLLSDRFSAERPKGSFSTLEIQRTEQGDSAMYLCASSLAGYYGYTFGSGTRLTVV.

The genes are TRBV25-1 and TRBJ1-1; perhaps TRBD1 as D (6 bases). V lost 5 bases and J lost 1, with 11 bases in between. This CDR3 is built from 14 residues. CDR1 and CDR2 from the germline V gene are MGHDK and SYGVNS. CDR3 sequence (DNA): TGTGCCAGCAGTATGACAGGCAGGAACACTGAAGCTTTCTTT. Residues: CASSMTGRNTEAFF. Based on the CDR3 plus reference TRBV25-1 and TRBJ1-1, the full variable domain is EADIYQTPRYLVIGTGKKITLECSQTMGHDKMYWYQQDPGMELHLIHYSYGVNSTEKGDLSSESTVSRIRTEHFPLTLESARPSHTSQYLCASSMTGRNTEAFFGQGTRLTVV.

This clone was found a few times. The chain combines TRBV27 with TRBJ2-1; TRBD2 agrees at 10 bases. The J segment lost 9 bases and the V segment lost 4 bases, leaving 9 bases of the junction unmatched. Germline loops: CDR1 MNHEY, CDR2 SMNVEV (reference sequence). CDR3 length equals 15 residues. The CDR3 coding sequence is TGTGCCAGCAGTTCGACTAGCGGGTGGAACCGTGAGCAGTTCTTC. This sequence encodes CASSSTSGWNREQFF.

The CDR3 coding sequence is TGTGCCAGCAGCTTGCCCAGCGGGGGGGCGGAGACCCAGTACTTC. This translates into CASSLPSGGAETQYF. The rearrangement joins TRBV5-4 to TRBJ2-5; 10 nucleotides align to TRBD2. The CDR3 is 15 amino acids. J gave up 5 bases and V 1 base, and 5 bases lay outside the gene matches. The germline gives CDR1 SGHNT, CDR2 YYREEE (reference sequence).

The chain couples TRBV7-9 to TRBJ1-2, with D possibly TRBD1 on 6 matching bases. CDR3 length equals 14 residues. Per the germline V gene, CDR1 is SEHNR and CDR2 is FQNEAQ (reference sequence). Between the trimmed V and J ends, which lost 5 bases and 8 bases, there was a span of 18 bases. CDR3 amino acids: CASSHRTAMGGYTF. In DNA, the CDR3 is TGTGCCAGCAGCCACAGGACAGCCATGGGGGGCTACACCTTC.

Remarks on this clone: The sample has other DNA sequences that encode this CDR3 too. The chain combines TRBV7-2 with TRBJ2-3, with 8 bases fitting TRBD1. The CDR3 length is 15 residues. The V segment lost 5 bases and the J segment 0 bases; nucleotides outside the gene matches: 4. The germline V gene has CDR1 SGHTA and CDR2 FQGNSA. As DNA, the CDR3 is TGTGCCAGCAGCCCCGCAGGGGGCAGCACAGATACGCAGTATTTT. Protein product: CASSPAGGSTDTQYF.

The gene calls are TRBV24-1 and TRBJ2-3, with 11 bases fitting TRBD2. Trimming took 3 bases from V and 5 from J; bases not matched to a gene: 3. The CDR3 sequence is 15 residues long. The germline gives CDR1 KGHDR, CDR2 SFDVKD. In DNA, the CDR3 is TGTGCCACCAGTGATCAAGGACTAGCGGGAGATACGCAGTATTTT. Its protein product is CATSDQGLAGDTQYF.